The T cell receptor beta chain described here comes from a study of blood T cell repertoires in COVID-19. This clone was picked up many times. Germline V lookup: CDR1 SGHAT, CDR2 FQNNGV. This CDR3 region has 16 residues. The trim removed 1 base at V and 2 bases at J, leaving 6 bases unmatched. In the authors' methods: By means of reference gene primer amplification, nucleated cell counts were estimated. Libraries were prepared by immunoSEQ multiplex PCR; TCRdb keeps only in-frame clonotypes and omits some of them. From that table come the V and J calls and clone size; the DNA was used to work out D and trimming. The data hold about 300,000 clones, with around 80% observed a single time.

Sequenced sample: peripheral blood. The V call is TRBV11-2, the J call TRBJ2-3; 7 nucleotides match TRBD1. The clonotype was recovered from a woman in her 50s with acute or convalescent COVID-19. CDR3 DNA: TGTGCCAGCAGCTTAGTAGGGACAGACAACACAGATACGCAGTATTTT. Amino acid sequence: CASSLVGTDNTDTQYF.